Presented here are 6 T cell receptor beta chains from one specimen sequenced in a study of cytomegalovirus exposure and HLA in healthy donors. Researchers ran the PCR with 60 Vbeta and 13 Jbeta primers. Data came from immunoSEQ multiplex PCR; TCRdb stores just in-frame clones and leaves some out. The sample holds approximately 100,000 clones, roughly 79% seen once. Sequenced sample: PBMCs. These receptors came from a woman aged 40-49 years in good health and CMV-seronegative.

The chain links TRBV2 to TRBJ2-5; 10 nucleotides line up with TRBD2. V trimming: 3 bases; J trimming: 3 bases; junction bases outside the gene matches: 4. Germline CDR1 SNHLY, CDR2 FYNNEI. The CDR3 consists of 15 residues. CDR3 region: CASSDPSGGEETQYF. The CDR3 bases are TGTGCCAGCAGTGACCCCAGCGGGGGGGAAGAGACCCAGTACTTC.

This clone was detected only a few times. The chain employs TRBV6-5 and TRBJ2-7; 7 positions match TRBD1. The CDR3 consists of 15 residues. Looked up from germline, CDR1 is MNHEY and CDR2 is SVGAGI. Trimming cost V 4 bases and J 1 base; bases outside gene matches: 7. The CDR3 DNA follows: TGTGCCAGCAGTTCTTTCTGGACAGGTTCCTACGAGCAGTACTTC. This sequence encodes CASSSFWTGSYEQYF.

V gene TRBV30 combines with J gene TRBJ1-5, with a weak D call TRBD1 (5 bases). Germline V CDR1 and CDR2: GTSNPN, SVGIG (reference sequence). The CDR3 sequence is 15 residues long. V lost 0 bases and J 4 bases, leaving 13 bases between the germline ends. CDR3 coding DNA: TGTGCCTGGAGTGTAGGGGACTGGGGGAATCAGCCCCAGCATTTT. The encoded protein is CAWSVGDWGNQPQHF.

The chain uses TRBV19 and TRBJ2-1; maybe TRBD2 (6 bases). Trimming left V 6 bases short and J 0 bases short, with 18 bases between. CDR3 length: 17 amino acids. CDR1 and CDR2 from the germline V gene are LNHDA and SQIVND (reference sequence). CDR3 sequence (DNA): TGTGCCAGTAGAGGTGGGGCTGGGCGGGACTCCTACAATGAGCAGTTCTTC. Protein: CASRGGAGRDSYNEQFF.

The chain links TRBV6-1 to TRBJ1-6; possibly TRBD1 for D (6 bases). The CDR3 covers 17 residues. Per germline, CDR1 MNHNS and CDR2 SASEGT. V was shortened by 3 bases and J by 8 bases, with 20 bases between the two germline ends. The CDR3 DNA follows: TGTGCCAGCAGTGAGCTACAGGGAACCCCACCGGATTCACCCCTCCACTTT. It encodes CASSELQGTPPDSPLHF.

The chain links TRBV7-6 to TRBJ2-3; 8 bases are a match to TRBD1. Germline V gene lookup returns CDR1 SGHVS and CDR2 FNYEAQ. V shed 5 bases, J shed 1 base, and the junction held 11 bases outside the gene matches. This CDR3 is built from 17 residues. The CDR3 spells CASSRYMTGDGTDTQYF. In nucleotides, the CDR3 is TGTGCCAGCAGCCGTTACATGACAGGGGACGGCACAGATACGCAGTATTTT. Variable domain in full (rest from reference TRBV7-6 and TRBJ2-3): GAGVSQSPRYKVTKRGQDVALRCDPISGHVSLYWYRQALGQGPEFLTYFNYEAQQDKSGLPNDRFSAERPEGSISTLTIQRTEQRDSAMYRCASSRYMTGDGTDTQYFGPGTRLTVL.